This TCR beta chain was recorded in a study of immune evolution from preneoplasia to lung adenocarcinoma. Study context: HLA loss of heterozygosity: about 7% AIS, about 15% MIA, about 30% ADC, none AAH.

Between the mid-2010s and the late 2010s, patients underwent resection in Japan or China. H&E slides confirmed each diagnosis, reviewed by two pathologists independently. In the case of this clone: Its target is unknown.

Study-wide points: Compared with EGFR-mutant or double wild-type lesions, KRAS-mutant nodules were more clonal.

Clones were read by immunoSEQ multiplex PCR, and TCRdb kept only the in-frame ones, dropping some. The table includes around 7,500 clones, approximately 83% detected once. The source material was FFPE minimally invasive lung adenocarcinoma tissue. The clonotype comes from a person aged 70 to 85 with lung adenocarcinoma.

CDR3 bases: TGTGCCAGCAGCTTAGTACTGAGCCGCTCCCCCTACGAGCAGTACTTC. Translation: CASSLVLSRSPYEQYF. The chain uses TRBV11-3 and TRBJ2-7; D uncertain. Germline CDR1 and CDR2: SGHNT and YENEEA. V was trimmed by 1 base and J by 2 bases, leaving 15 bases between them. This CDR3 is built from 16 residues. Full variable domain (remainder filled in from reference TRBV11-3 and TRBJ2-7): EAGVVQSPRYKIIEKKQPVAFWCNPISGHNTLYWYLQNLGQGPELLIRYENEEAVDDSQLPKDRFSAERLKGVDSTLKIQPAELGDSAVYLCASSLVLSRSPYEQYFGPGTRLTVT.